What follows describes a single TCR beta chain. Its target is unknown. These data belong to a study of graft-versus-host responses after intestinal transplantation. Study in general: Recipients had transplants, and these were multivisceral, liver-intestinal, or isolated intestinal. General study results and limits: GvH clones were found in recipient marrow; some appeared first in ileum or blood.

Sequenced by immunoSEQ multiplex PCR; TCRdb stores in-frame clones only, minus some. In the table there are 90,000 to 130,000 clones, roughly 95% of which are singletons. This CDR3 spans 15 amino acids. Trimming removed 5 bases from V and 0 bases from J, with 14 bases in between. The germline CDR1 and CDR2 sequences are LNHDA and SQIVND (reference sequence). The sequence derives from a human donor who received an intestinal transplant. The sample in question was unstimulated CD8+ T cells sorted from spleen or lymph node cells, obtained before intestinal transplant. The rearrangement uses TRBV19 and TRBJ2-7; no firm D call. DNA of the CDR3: TGTGCCAGTAGTGCTGACTTGTGGAGCTCCTACGAGCAGTACTTC. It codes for CASSADLWSSYEQYF.